The clone carrying this T cell receptor (beta chain) occurred a few times. What it recognizes is unknown. Just one base apart from a much larger clone, this may be a read error. The CDR3 spans 12 residues. Germline CDR1 SGDLS, CDR2 YYNGEE. V lost 4 bases, J lost 3 bases, and 8 bases lay in between. These data come from a study of T cells in Graves' hyperthyroidism and ophthalmopathy. Study-wide points: Onset of ophthalmopathy came a median approximately 6.9 months after the model predicted it.

RNA transcripts served as the template for amplifying TCR beta CDR3 regions. HTBI primers drove first-round RT-PCR of the TCR CDR3. In TCRdb, the multiplex PCR reads were re-called with MiXCR into one record per CDR3 protein. The table includes under 450,000 distinct CDR3 sequences, 15% to 19% detected once. Newly diagnosed patients aged 18 to 65 had hyperthyroidism of under 2 months' duration. Source material: blood. The V and J genes are TRBV9 and TRBJ2-7; tentatively, D is TRBD2 (6 bases). The clonotype was recovered from a woman under 30 with Graves' hyperthyroidism. The CDR3 DNA follows: TGTGCCAGCAGCACCGGGAGCTACGAGCAGTACTTC. Translating gives CASSTGSYEQYF.